This passage covers 3 T cell receptor beta chains from one sample sequenced in a study of T cell changes during pregnancy in multiple sclerosis. The repertoire was sequenced with immunoSEQ multiplex PCR; TCRdb's copy has only in-frame clones and lacks some. The table has 90,000 or so clones, under 95% seen once. The sample was peripheral blood, taken before pregnancy. Receptors were obtained from a female donor with multiple sclerosis, enrolled in a pregnancy study.

This clone occurred a few times. The V call is TRBV7-9, the J call TRBJ1-1; the D is unclear. This CDR3 has 14 amino acids. Looked up from germline, CDR1 is SEHNR and CDR2 is FQNEAQ (reference sequence). The V end lost 2 bases, the J end lost 3 bases, and 10 bases lay between the germline ends. The CDR3 reads CASSLSSGYTEAFF. Here the CDR3 DNA reads TGTGCCAGCAGCTTATCATCGGGGTACACTGAAGCTTTCTTT.

The CDR3 spells CASSPARGSPNQPQHF. As DNA, the CDR3 is TGTGCCAGCTCACCAGCCAGAGGGTCCCCCAATCAGCCCCAGCATTTT. This chain links TRBV18 with TRBJ1-5; D uncertain. The V and J ends lost 2 bases and 3 bases respectively, with 14 bases between them. The CDR3 runs to 16 residues. Germline assignment: CDR1 KGHSH and CDR2 LQKENI.

V gene TRBV30 combines with J gene TRBJ1-4; 7 bases line up with TRBD1. The CDR3 runs 15 residues. The germline CDR1 and CDR2 sequences are GTSNPN and SVGIG (reference sequence). V dropped 3 bases and J dropped 8; count of bases not matched to a gene: 12. The CDR3 sequence: CAWRGKRGRLEKLFF. Here the CDR3 DNA reads TGTGCCTGGAGGGGGAAGAGGGGGCGCTTGGAAAAACTGTTTTTT.